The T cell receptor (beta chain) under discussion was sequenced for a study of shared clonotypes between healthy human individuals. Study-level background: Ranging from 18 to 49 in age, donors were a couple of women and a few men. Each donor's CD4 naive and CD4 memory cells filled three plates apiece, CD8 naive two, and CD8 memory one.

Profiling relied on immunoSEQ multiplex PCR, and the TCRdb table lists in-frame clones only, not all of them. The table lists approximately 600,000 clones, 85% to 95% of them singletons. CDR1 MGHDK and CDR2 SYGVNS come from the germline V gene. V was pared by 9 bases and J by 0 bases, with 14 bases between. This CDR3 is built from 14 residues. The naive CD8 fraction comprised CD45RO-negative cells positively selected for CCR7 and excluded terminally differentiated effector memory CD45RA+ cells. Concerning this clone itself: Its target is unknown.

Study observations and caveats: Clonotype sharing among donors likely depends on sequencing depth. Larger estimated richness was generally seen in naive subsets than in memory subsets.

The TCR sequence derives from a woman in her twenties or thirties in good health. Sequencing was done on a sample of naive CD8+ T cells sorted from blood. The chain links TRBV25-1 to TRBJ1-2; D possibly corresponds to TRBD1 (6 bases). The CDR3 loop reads CASRGGLANYGYTF. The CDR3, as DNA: TGTGCCAGTAGAGGGGGGTTGGCTAACTATGGCTACACCTTC.